This T cell receptor beta chain was sequenced in a study of T cells in localized non-small cell lung cancer (dated by TCRdb to the early 2020s). With regard to the full study: The study examined T cell repertoires in under 300 patients with early-stage NSCLC and compared tumors with uninvolved tumor-adjacent lungs. The cohort was made up of under 250 treatment-naive NSCLC patients whose localized lung tumors had been resected. Of the NSCLC patients, 120 to 150 were male and around 99 were female, and the mean age was approximately 69 years. The paper as a whole reports these results and caveats: Because multi-region tumor sequencing was not done, intratumor heterogeneity could not be ruled out. Higher blood T cell density associated with longer overall survival, while higher adjacent-lung clonality associated with shorter survival. Of the top 100 tumor clones, a median of approximately 60 were detected in paired uninvolved adjacent lung; 28 were also among that lung's top 100. The highest T cell clonality was observed in uninvolved tumor-adjacent lung, where clonality exceeded that of tumor, suggesting that antigenic responses were more focused in uninvolved tumor-adjacent lung. Because of the exploratory design, TCR variables were selected using unadjusted p-values without false-discovery rate correction.

V was cut back by 0 bases and J by 4 bases, leaving a gap of 4 bases between them. Spanning cysteine to phenylalanine, the CDR3 consists of 13 amino acids. The sequence is cut down to CDR3 DNA, 39 bases in frame from base 1. According to the germline V gene, CDR1 reads SGHTS and CDR2 reads YDEGEE. At diagnosis, peripheral blood, uninvolved tumor-adjacent lung and tumor were collected and stored as a combination of fresh-frozen and FFPE material. Blood samples were analyzed as peripheral blood mononuclear cells for TCR repertoire profiling. With respect to this clone: Its antigen remains unidentified. No base quality values were provided; no much bigger clone lies one nucleotide off.

TCR beta CDR3 regions were sequenced from DNA using the immunoSEQ Assay. The study's processing was this. T cell density was computed as TCR beta template counts normalized to usable DNA estimated by amplifying housekeeping genes. Using the preseqR package, richness was estimated by extrapolating to 120,000 templates for tissue samples and 400,000 templates for PBMC samples. Clonality was defined as one minus Pielou's evenness. To identify tissue-enriched TCRs, differential abundance testing was run on productive amino-acid clonotypes with a minimum total count of 5 and an alpha of 0.1. The Jaccard Index and the Morisita Overlap Index were used to measure repertoire overlap between compartments. TCR beta CDR3s were clustered by GLIPH together with public tetramer-defined viral CDR3s, and at least three viral sequences plus V-gene enrichment were required for viral motifs. TCRdb limited this immuneACCESS table to in-frame rearrangements with V and J called. A share of clones is missing; checked studies link under half to unresolved V genes, and the rest is unexplained. For V, J and clone size, that table is used; D and trimming come from the DNA. The table for this sample lists under 70,000 clones; 80% to 90% of them were counted only once. The ten top clones hold over 4% of the sample.

Sequenced material: peripheral blood, taken before any cancer treatment. This sequence uses TRBV5-8 and TRBJ2-2; the D gene lacks a confident call. The clonotype comes from a woman between 40 and 69 years old with stage I lung adenocarcinoma. The base sequence is TGTGCCAGCAGCTTGGTGGTCACCGGGGAGCTGTTTTTT. Translated, this gives CASSLVVTGELFF.